Presented here are 19 T cell receptor beta chains from one specimen sequenced in a study of blood T cells in healthy people across ages (dated by TCRdb to the mid-2010s). Library construction relied on 5' RACE. Sequencing used an Illumina HiSeq 2500. The second PCR ran for about 6 to 11 cycles and used a J-beta primer mix along with a sample-barcoded 5' primer. The public reads were quality trimmed at Q25 with fastp and then assembled into clones with MiXCR by TCRdb, keeping productive beta chains. Each CDR3 protein gets just one entry, which takes the most common genes and DNA from the rows behind it. The sample table contains 1.5 million to 2 million distinct CDR3 sequences; only one count was recorded for roughly 27% of them. About 7.7% of the sample rests with the top ten. Sequencing was carried out using blood. The receptors were sampled from a woman in her twenties or thirties in good health.

This rearrangement joins TRBV20-1 to TRBJ2-1; possible D gene TRBD2, 6 bases. The CDR3 sequence is 14 residues long. V gave up 3 bases and J gave up 7 bases, with 16 bases separating them. From germline, CDR1 is DFQATT and CDR2 SNEGSKA (reference sequence). The CDR3 DNA sequence: TGCAGTGCTAGCGCTGGACTACTAAGGAATGAGCAGTTCTTC. Translating gives CSASAGLLRNEQFF.

The DNA of the CDR3 is TGCAGCGTTGAATCCAGGGTGGGGTCACCCCTCCACTTT. This encodes CSVESRVGSPLHF. The rearrangement joins TRBV29-1 to TRBJ1-6; possible D gene TRBD1, 5 bases. CDR3 length equals 13 residues. CDR1 SQVTM and CDR2 ANQGSEA come from the germline V gene. V lost 2 bases, J lost 10 bases, and 12 bases lay in between.

J is TRBJ2-2 and V is TRBV20-1, with 10 positions matching TRBD2. Losses at the gene ends were 3 bases for V and 4 bases for J; bases not matched to a gene: 8. The CDR3 runs to 16 residues. CDR1 and CDR2 (germline): DFQATT, SNEGSKA (reference sequence). As DNA, the CDR3 is TGCAGTGCTAGGGCTAGCGGGAGCGGTGGCACCGGGGAGCTGTTTTTT. Residues: CSARASGSGGTGELFF.

Of note for this clonotype: Being one base from a much bigger clone, this may be a read error. This chain joins TRBV7-2 and TRBJ1-6, with unresolved D. In germline, CDR1 is SGHTA, CDR2 FQGNSA. The CDR3 covers 15 residues. The DNA for the CDR3 is TGTGCCAGCAGCTTAGGCCCGAGCGAGAATTCACTCCTCCACTTT. Its protein is CASSLGPSENSLLHF.

This clonotype was observed a handful of times. The V and J genes are TRBV20-1 and TRBJ2-5, with 11 bases matching TRBD2. V shed 0 bases and J 1 base; nucleotides not matched to a gene: 7. CDR3 size: 17 residues. Germline V gene lookup returns CDR1 DFQATT and CDR2 SNEGSKA (reference sequence). CDR3: CSARDRLAGGLQETQYF. CDR3 DNA sequence: TGCAGTGCTAGAGATCGGCTAGCGGGGGGCCTCCAAGAGACCCAGTACTTC.

The chain links TRBV28 to TRBJ2-3; 7 positions match TRBD2. The V gene's germline CDR1 is MDHEN and CDR2 SYDVKM. This CDR3 spans 15 amino acids. Trimming took 5 bases from V and 6 from J; bases not matched to a gene: 11. The CDR3 sequence is CASSPPGGLGDTQYF. The CDR3 bases are TGTGCCAGCAGTCCCCCGGGGGGTTTAGGGGATACGCAGTATTTT.

This clonotype was seen only a few times. This chain uses TRBV5-5 with TRBJ2-5; D call uncertain. The CDR3 is 13 residues long. V lost 4 bases and J 1 base, leaving 8 bases between the germline ends. Looked up from germline, CDR1 is SGHKS and CDR2 is YYEKEE (reference sequence). CDR3 in DNA: TGTGCCAGCAGCAACAAGACCCAAGAGACCCAGTACTTC. Residues: CASSNKTQETQYF.

This chain joins TRBV6-5 and TRBJ1-1; D might be TRBD1 (5 bases). The length of the CDR3 is 12 residues. V lost 7 bases, J lost 3 bases, and 9 bases lay in between. The germline gives CDR1 MNHEY, CDR2 SVGAGI. CDR3 amino acids: CASTGRYTEAFF. The CDR3 DNA reads TGTGCCAGCACAGGGAGATACACTGAAGCTTTCTTT.

CDR3 loop: CASRGTVRETLYGYTF. The DNA for the CDR3 is TGTGCCAGCAGGGGTACAGTGCGGGAAACGCTCTATGGCTACACCTTC. The rearrangement joins TRBV2 to TRBJ1-2; D is unclear. Germline CDR1 reads SNHLY; CDR2 reads FYNNEI. Trimming removed 6 bases at V and 4 bases at J, with 21 bases between. The CDR3 runs to 16 residues.

V gene TRBV5-1 combines with J gene TRBJ1-4; TRBD1 matches at 10 bases. V gave up 3 bases and J gave up 9 bases; unmatched junction bases: 14. The germline V gene has CDR1 SGHRS and CDR2 YFSETQ. The CDR3 length is 17 residues. The CDR3 reads CASSSGTGASLTKKLFF. The CDR3 nucleotides read TGCGCCAGCAGCTCCGGGACAGGGGCTTCCCTTACTAAAAAACTGTTTTTT. The variable domain in full, completed from reference TRBV5-1 and TRBJ1-4, reads KAGVTQTPRYLIKTRGQQVTLSCSPISGHRSVSWYQQTPGQGLQFLFEYFSETQRNKGNFPGRFSGRQFSNSRSEMNVSTLELGDSALYLCASSSGTGASLTKKLFFGSGTQLSVL.

This clonotype showed up just a few times. The rearrangement joins TRBV6-6 to TRBJ2-6, with D possibly matching TRBD2 (6 bases). The CDR3 is 15 amino acids. Trimming took off 2 bases at V and 4 bases at J, with 9 bases between the two ends. Per the germline V gene, CDR1 is MNHNY and CDR2 is SVGAGI (reference sequence). CDR3 loop: CASSYRGIGANVLTF. Here the CDR3 DNA reads TGTGCCAGCAGTTACCGCGGGATCGGGGCCAACGTCCTGACTTTC.

This clonotype showed up just a few times. This chain links TRBV7-9 with TRBJ1-4; a possible D gene is TRBD1 (5 bases). The V gene's germline CDR1 is SEHNR and CDR2 FQNEAQ (reference sequence). This CDR3 has 14 residues. Trimming removed 5 bases at V and 8 bases at J, with 15 bases between. Here the CDR3 reads CASSRGARYEKLFF. The CDR3 DNA sequence: TGTGCCAGCAGCAGAGGGGCCAGGTACGAAAAACTGTTTTTT. The variable domain in full, completed from reference TRBV7-9 and TRBJ1-4, reads DTGVSQNPRHKITKRGQNVTFRCDPISEHNRLYWYRQTLGQGPEFLTYFQNEAQLEKSRLLSDRFSAERPKGSFSTLEIQRTEQGDSAMYLCASSRGARYEKLFFGSGTQLSVL.

Worth noting for this clonotype: A read error may explain this, as a much larger clone is one base away. The chain recombines TRBV6-1 with TRBJ2-1; 9 bases map to TRBD2. CDR3 length equals 16 residues. The germline V gene has CDR1 MNHNS and CDR2 SASEGT. DNA of the CDR3: TGTGCCAGCAGTGGCCCTACTAGCGGGCGCTACAATGAGCGGTTCTTC. It is translated as CASSGPTSGRYNERFF.

This chain links TRBV20-1 with TRBJ2-7; 13 nucleotides align to TRBD2. The germline V gene has CDR1 DFQATT and CDR2 SNEGSKA (reference sequence). The V gene end was trimmed by 1 base and the J gene end by 2 bases; junction bases not matched to a gene: 11. The CDR3 runs 18 residues. The CDR3 DNA is TGCAGTGCTAGAGGACTAGCGGGAGGCCGTACCACTACCTACGAGCAGTACTTC. Translating it yields CSARGLAGGRTTTYEQYF.

The genes are TRBV11-2 and TRBJ2-5; 8 bases line up with TRBD2. TRBJ2-7 explains the end of the DNA better; the J call may be wrong. The germline gives CDR1 SGHAT, CDR2 FQNNGV. The CDR3 loop spans 14 amino acids. The CDR3 sequence: CASSSDPGGYEQYF. As DNA, the CDR3 is TGTGCCAGCAGTTCGGACCCGGGGGGGTACGAGCAGTACTTC.

The chain links TRBV5-1 to TRBJ2-5; 12 nucleotides line up with TRBD2. The CDR3 covers 16 residues. J lost 1 base, V lost 1 base, and 2 bases had no gene match. Per the germline V gene, CDR1 is SGHRS and CDR2 is YFSETQ. Here the CDR3 reads CASSLQLAGGQETQYF. DNA for the CDR3: TGCGCCAGCAGCTTGCAACTAGCGGGGGGCCAAGAGACCCAGTACTTC.

Notes on this clonotype: It may be a read error: a sequence one base away is much more abundant. The V call is TRBV28, the J call TRBJ1-2, with D maybe TRBD1 (6 bases). The V end lost 3 bases, the J end lost 12 bases, and 23 bases lay between the germline ends. The CDR3 runs 15 residues. Germline values: CDR1 MDHEN, CDR2 SYDVKM. In nucleotides, the CDR3 is TGTGCCAGCAGTTTTGGATTGATGGGGGCTTGGGGCCACACCTTC. This gives the protein CASSFGLMGAWGHTF.

This clonotype was counted only a few times. This chain joins TRBV7-2 and TRBJ1-2; tentatively, D is TRBD1 (6 bases). The CDR3 is 16 residues long. In germline, CDR1 is SGHTA, CDR2 FQGNSA. The V gene lost 7 bases and the J gene lost 6 bases, with 24 bases spanning the gap. CDR3 sequence reads: CASTRTALVGSNGYTF. The CDR3 DNA reads as TGTGCCAGCACCCGGACAGCACTAGTCGGATCTAATGGCTACACCTTC. The full variable domain, rest sourced from reference TRBV7-2 and TRBJ1-2, is GAGVSQSPSNKVTEKGKDVELRCDPISGHTALYWYRQSLGQGLEFLIYFQGNSAPDKSGLPSDRFSAERTGGSVSTLTIQRTQQEDSAVYLCASTRTALVGSNGYTFGSGTRLTVV.

The J gene is TRBJ2-3, the V gene TRBV2; TRBD2 aligns across 7 bases. The CDR3 runs to 15 residues. V lost 4 bases, J lost 2 bases, and 6 bases stayed unmatched. From germline, CDR1 is SNHLY and CDR2 FYNNEI. The CDR3: CASSGAGIPTDTQYF. In DNA, the CDR3 is TGTGCCAGCAGTGGAGCGGGGATCCCCACAGATACGCAGTATTTT.